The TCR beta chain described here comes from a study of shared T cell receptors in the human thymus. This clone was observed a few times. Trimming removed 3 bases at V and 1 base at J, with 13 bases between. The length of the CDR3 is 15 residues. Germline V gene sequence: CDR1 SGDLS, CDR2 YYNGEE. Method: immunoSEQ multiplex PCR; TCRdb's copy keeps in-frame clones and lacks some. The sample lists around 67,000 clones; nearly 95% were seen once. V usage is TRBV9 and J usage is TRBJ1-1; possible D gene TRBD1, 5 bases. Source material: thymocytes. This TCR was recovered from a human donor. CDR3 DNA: TGTGCCAGCAGCGAGACGACCGGGGGGAACACTGAAGCTTTCTTT. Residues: CASSETTGGNTEAFF.